The 21 T cell receptor beta chains presented below share a single source sample, sequenced in a study of blood T cell repertoires in COVID-19. Clones were sequenced by immunoSEQ multiplex PCR, and TCRdb holds only the in-frame ones, with some missing. The data show about 360,000 clones, 86% seen once. Sequenced: peripheral blood. The receptor source for this set is a woman in her sixties with COVID-19, enrolled during active disease.

The chain recombines TRBV5-6 with TRBJ1-2; tentative D call: TRBD1 (6 bases). The CDR3 runs 14 residues. Germline V gene lookup returns CDR1 SGHDT and CDR2 YYEEEE. V was cut by 2 bases and J by 5 bases, with 13 bases left in between. This CDR3 reads CASSFQQGPYGYTF. The CDR3 nucleotides read TGTGCCAGCAGCTTCCAACAGGGTCCGTATGGCTACACCTTC.

The genes are TRBV9 and TRBJ1-1; perhaps TRBD1 as D (5 bases). Trimming pared 0 bases from V and 2 bases from J, leaving 17 bases between. Germline V gives CDR1 SGDLS, CDR2 YYNGEE. The CDR3 totals 17 residues. Here the CDR3 reads CASSVVPQGDGNTEAFF. The CDR3, as DNA: TGTGCCAGCAGCGTAGTACCTCAAGGGGATGGCAACACTGAAGCTTTCTTT.

This clone was seen a handful of times. This rearrangement joins TRBV6-4 to TRBJ2-2; tentatively, D is TRBD2 (6 bases). Germline-derived CDR1 and CDR2 are MRHNA and SNTAGT. The CDR3 consists of 17 residues. Trimming cost V 5 bases and J 1 base, with 17 bases left between them. CDR3 sequence reads: CASSRDSNRGNTGELFF. The CDR3 DNA sequence: TGTGCCAGCAGTAGGGACTCGAATCGTGGGAACACCGGGGAGCTGTTTTTT.

The chain has TRBV29-1 and TRBJ1-2; D is ambiguous. Germline-derived CDR1 and CDR2 are SQVTM and ANQGSEA. CDR3 length: 12 residues. V was clipped by 4 bases and J by 2 bases, with 8 bases between them. This CDR3 reads CSVAIQNYGYTF. CDR3 DNA: TGCAGCGTTGCAATACAGAACTATGGCTACACCTTC.

The chain employs TRBV2 and TRBJ1-6; 7 bases match TRBD1. CDR3 length equals 16 residues. The V segment lost 7 bases and the J segment 0 bases; nucleotides outside the gene matches: 6. Germline V gene data show CDR1 as SNHLY and CDR2 as FYNNEI. CDR3 amino acids: CASKLRGSSYNSPLHF. CDR3 coding DNA: TGTGCCAGCAAACTCAGGGGGAGCTCCTATAATTCACCCCTCCACTTT.

The chain combines TRBV6-1 with TRBJ1-1; D uncertain. Trimming removed 0 bases from V and 5 bases from J, with 7 bases in between. Germline V CDR1 and CDR2: MNHNS, SASEGT. The CDR3 is 13 amino acids. In DNA, the CDR3 is TGTGCCAGCAGTGAAGCGCCCCTAACTGAAGCTTTCTTT. Its translation: CASSEAPLTEAFF.

The gene calls are TRBV6-5 and TRBJ1-5; 7 nucleotides line up with TRBD1. From germline, CDR1 is MNHEY and CDR2 SVGAGI. The CDR3 loop spans 15 amino acids. With 6 bases clipped from V and 0 bases from J, the junction kept 5 bases outside the gene matches. The CDR3 DNA reads TGTGCCAGCAGCGGGGGACAGTTTAGCAATCAGCCCCAGCATTTT. It yields the protein CASSGGQFSNQPQHF.

The chain employs TRBV24-1 and TRBJ1-1; 8 positions agree with TRBD1. The trim removed 2 bases at V and 10 bases at J, leaving 2 bases unmatched. Per the germline V gene, CDR1 is KGHDR and CDR2 is SFDVKD. This CDR3 has 12 amino acids. The CDR3 is CATSDSDRAAFF. CDR3 sequence (DNA): TGTGCCACCAGTGATTCGGACAGGGCAGCTTTCTTT.

V is TRBV5-1 and J is TRBJ1-2, with 10 bases identical to TRBD1. V shed 4 bases, J shed 7 bases, and the junction held 1 base outside the gene matches. There are 12 residues in the CDR3. Germline lookup yields CDR1 SGHRS and CDR2 YFSETQ. As DNA, the CDR3 is TGCGCCAGCAGCGGGACAGGGGTTGGCTACACCTTC. It codes for CASSGTGVGYTF. Supplemented by reference TRBV5-1 and TRBJ1-2, the full variable domain reads KAGVTQTPRYLIKTRGQQVTLSCSPISGHRSVSWYQQTPGQGLQFLFEYFSETQRNKGNFPGRFSGRQFSNSRSEMNVSTLELGDSALYLCASSGTGVGYTFGSGTRLTVV.

In this sample, this clone turned up once. The V gene is TRBV2, the J gene TRBJ2-7; no reliable D call. The CDR3 runs 11 residues. From germline, CDR1 is SNHLY and CDR2 FYNNEI. Between the trimmed V and J ends, which lost 4 bases and 5 bases, there was a span of 6 bases. In nucleotides, the CDR3 is TGTGCCAGCAGTGTGAGCCACGAGCAGTACTTC. It codes for CASSVSHEQYF.

This chain joins TRBV7-8 and TRBJ1-5; D gene unclear. Looked up from germline, CDR1 is SGHVS and CDR2 is FQNEAQ. V gave up 1 base and J gave up 4 bases, with 5 bases separating them. The CDR3 length is 13 residues. In DNA form, the CDR3 reads TGTGCCAGCAGCTTAGAACGGAATCAGCCCCAGCATTTT. Amino acid sequence: CASSLERNQPQHF. Looking up the rest from reference TRBV7-8 and TRBJ1-5 gives the full variable domain: GAGVSQSPRYKVAKRGQDVALRCDPISGHVSLFWYQQALGQGPEFLTYFQNEAQLDKSGLPSDRFFAERPEGSVSTLKIQRTQQEDSAVYLCASSLERNQPQHFGDGTRLSIL.

CDR3: CASSSPGVPGPGEQFF. In nucleotides, the CDR3 is TGTGCCAGCAGTTCCCCGGGGGTCCCCGGGCCTGGTGAGCAGTTCTTC. This chain uses TRBV27 with TRBJ2-1; D may be TRBD2 (6 bases). The CDR3 is 16 amino acids. Trimming shortened V by 4 bases and J by 9 bases, and 22 bases separated the two germline ends. Germline V gene data show CDR1 as MNHEY and CDR2 as SMNVEV (reference sequence).

This chain uses TRBV7-9 with TRBJ2-7; the D gene is possibly TRBD2 (6 bases). Per the germline V gene, CDR1 is SEHNR and CDR2 is FQNEAQ (reference sequence). The CDR3 totals 14 residues. V was cut by 3 bases and J by 6 bases, with 15 bases left in between. Here the CDR3 DNA reads TGTGCCAGCAGCTTGGAGGGGAACGTTGGCGAGCAGTACTTC. Translation: CASSLEGNVGEQYF.

The rearrangement joins TRBV5-4 to TRBJ2-2; 12 positions agree with TRBD2. The CDR3 consists of 18 residues. Trimming took 1 base from V and 4 from J; bases not matched to a gene: 8. CDR1 SGHNT and CDR2 YYREEE come from the germline V gene (reference sequence). The CDR3 DNA reads as TGTGCCAGCAGCTTGTCTAGCGGGGGGGCCAAAGGCACCGGGGAGCTGTTTTTT. Its translation: CASSLSSGGAKGTGELFF. The complete variable domain, with remaining parts taken from reference TRBV5-4 and TRBJ2-2, reads ETGVTQSPTHLIKTRGQQVTLRCSSQSGHNTVSWYQQALGQGPQFIFQYYREEENGRGNFPPRFSGLQFPNYSSELNVNALELDDSALYLCASSLSSGGAKGTGELFFGEGSRLTVL.

This sequence joins TRBV27 and TRBJ1-1; maybe TRBD1 (5 bases). Trimming pared 6 bases from V and 1 base from J, leaving 15 bases between. The CDR3 contains 15 residues. Germline V gene lookup returns CDR1 MNHEY and CDR2 SMNVEV (reference sequence). Here the CDR3 reads CASSPVAGGNTEAFF. CDR3 DNA: TGTGCCAGCAGCCCGGTGGCCGGGGGGAACACTGAAGCTTTCTTT.

The rearrangement joins TRBV11-2 to TRBJ1-2, with 9 bases aligning to TRBD1. This CDR3 region has 14 residues. The J segment lost 3 bases and the V segment lost 5 bases, leaving 4 bases of the junction unmatched. CDR1 SGHAT and CDR2 FQNNGV come from the germline V gene. The chain's CDR3 is CASSRGQGDYGYTF. The CDR3 nucleotides are TGTGCCAGCAGCCGGGGACAGGGTGACTATGGCTACACCTTC.

The chain couples TRBV19 to TRBJ2-5; D gene uncertain. The germline V and J ends were trimmed by 1 base and 5 bases, with 11 bases remaining between them. CDR1 LNHDA and CDR2 SQIVND come from the germline V gene (reference sequence). CDR3 length: 14 amino acids. The CDR3 is CASSIVGVTETQYF. CDR3 DNA sequence: TGTGCCAGTAGTATAGTCGGAGTGACGGAGACCCAGTACTTC.

This clone was picked up a small number of times. V usage is TRBV5-1 and J usage is TRBJ1-2; D might be TRBD1 (6 bases). The CDR3 totals 13 residues. CDR1 and CDR2 (germline): SGHRS, YFSETQ. With 4 bases removed from V and 4 bases from J, the gap between germline ends came to 11 bases. The DNA of the CDR3 is TGCGCCAGCAGCCCCGGACAGCCCTATGGCTACACCTTC. This translates into CASSPGQPYGYTF.

This sequence joins TRBV25-1 and TRBJ1-2; TRBD1 might be the D (5 bases). The V end was cut by 7 bases, the J end by 8 bases, with 17 bases between. Germline lookup yields CDR1 MGHDK and CDR2 SYGVNS. CDR3 length: 13 amino acids. CDR3 residues: CASTVGQGGGYTF. The CDR3 bases are TGTGCCAGCACCGTAGGCCAGGGAGGAGGCTACACCTTC.

The chain carries TRBV6-2 or TRBV6-3 and TRBJ1-2, with TRBD1 identical over 8 bases. Losses at the gene ends were 5 bases for V and 2 bases for J; bases not matched to a gene: 1. The CDR3 extends over 13 amino acids. The germline V gene encodes CDR1 MNHEY and CDR2 SVGEGT. The CDR3 spells CASSGDRNYGYTF. CDR3 DNA: TGTGCCAGCAGTGGGGACAGGAACTATGGCTACACCTTC.

The chain has TRBV27 and TRBJ1-2; unclear D gene. The CDR3 has 12 residues. Germline CDR1 and CDR2: MNHEY and SMNVEV (reference sequence). Trimming took off 8 bases at V and 8 bases at J, with 15 bases between the two ends. As DNA, the CDR3 is TGTGCCAGCGCCGCGGGCACCTGGGGCTACACCTTC. Its protein is CASAAGTWGYTF.